Sequencing of this T cell receptor beta chain was carried out in a study of cytotoxic CD8 clonotypes in ibrutinib-treated CLL. CDR1 and CDR2 (germline): SGDLS, YYNGEE. The CDR3 sequence is 13 residues long. J gave up 7 bases and V 4 bases, and 3 bases lay outside the gene matches. This table comes from immunoSEQ multiplex PCR, and its TCRdb copy is limited to in-frame clones, with some not included. The sample holds approximately 320,000 clones; under 70% are singletons and the top ten take around 6.3%. This TCR derives from a human donor with chronic lymphocytic leukemia. The rearrangement uses TRBV9 and TRBJ1-3, with 9 bases identical to TRBD1. This specimen was PBMCs, taken after 36 months of ibrutinib treatment. The CDR3 DNA reads as TGTGCCAGCAGCCGGGACAGGGCGAACACCATATATTTT. This gives the protein CASSRDRANTIYF.